Following are 23 T cell receptor beta chains from one sample sequenced in a study of blood T cell repertoires in COVID-19. Sequencing was performed with immunoSEQ multiplex PCR; in TCRdb, only in-frame clones are kept and a portion is missing. This sample has about 200,000 clones, with around 85% found just once. Sequenced: peripheral blood. These receptors all stem from a man between 40 and 49 years old with acute or convalescent COVID-19.

The table lists this clone with a few counts. The V call is TRBV5-5, the J call TRBJ1-1, with 12 bases lining up with TRBD1. V was clipped by 3 bases and J by 10 bases; unmatched bases: 13. Germline V gene data show CDR1 as SGHKS and CDR2 as YYEKEE (reference sequence). The CDR3 is made up of 16 amino acids. In DNA, the CDR3 is TGTGCCAGCAGCTCCTGGGGACAGGGGGCAGCTTTTGGAGCTTTCTTT. This codes for CASSSWGQGAAFGAFF.

The chain employs TRBV3-1 (or the pseudogene TRBV3-2) and TRBJ2-5; 9 bases match TRBD2. V lost 5 bases, J lost 7 bases, and 14 bases stayed unmatched. CDR1 is LGHDT, CDR2 YNNKEL, per germline (reference sequence). This CDR3 has 16 residues. In DNA, the CDR3 is TGTGCCAGCAGCGGCCTCCGGGCGGGAGGGCCGAGGACCCAGTACTTC. Amino acids: CASSGLRAGGPRTQYF.

The chain has TRBV11-3 and TRBJ1-1; 9 nucleotides line up with TRBD1. The CDR3 totals 15 residues. Germline CDR1 reads SGHNT; CDR2 reads YENEEA. J lost 1 base, V lost 4 bases, and 4 bases had no gene match. The CDR3 DNA follows: TGTGCCAGCAGCTCCCGGACAGGGGCGAACACTGAAGCTTTCTTT. Translation: CASSSRTGANTEAFF.

This chain connects TRBV7-9 to TRBJ2-4, with D possibly TRBD1 on 5 matching bases. The CDR3 runs 15 residues. V was pared by 3 bases and J by 3 bases, with 12 bases between. From germline, CDR1 is SEHNR and CDR2 FQNEAQ (reference sequence). This chain's CDR3 is CASSLTESGKNIQYF. CDR3 DNA sequence: TGTGCCAGCAGCTTGACAGAATCGGGCAAAAACATTCAGTACTTC.

The chain has TRBV24-1 and TRBJ2-7; D uncertain. CDR3 length equals 11 residues. Germline V gives CDR1 KGHDR, CDR2 SFDVKD. Deletions cut 4 bases from V and 5 bases from J, with 5 bases between. In DNA form, the CDR3 reads TGTGCCACCAGTGACCGGGACGAGCAGTACTTC. Amino acid sequence: CATSDRDEQYF.

The J gene is TRBJ1-5, the V gene TRBV6-5; D is unclear. Germline assignment: CDR1 MNHEY and CDR2 SVGAGI. The CDR3 sequence is 14 residues long. V was cut by 3 bases and J by 2 bases, with 8 bases left in between. The CDR3 DNA sequence: TGTGCCAGCAGTTATGCCCAGGGCAATCAGCCCCAGCATTTT. This translates into CASSYAQGNQPQHF.

The rearrangement joins TRBV28 to TRBJ2-7, with TRBD1 matching 9 bases. The V gene end was trimmed by 7 bases and the J gene end by 6 bases; junction bases not matched to a gene: 10. The CDR3 covers 14 residues. Germline V lookup: CDR1 MDHEN, CDR2 SYDVKM. The CDR3: CASTSGQGLTEQYF. As DNA, the CDR3 is TGTGCCAGCACATCCGGACAGGGGTTAACCGAGCAGTACTTC.

There are a few counts of this clone. The V and J genes are TRBV27 and TRBJ1-4; 8 bases are a match to TRBD1. The germline V gene encodes CDR1 MNHEY and CDR2 SMNVEV (reference sequence). The CDR3 is 16 residues long. V lost 5 bases, J lost 2 bases, and 7 bases stayed unmatched. The CDR3 DNA reads as TGTGCCAGCAGTCCCTTCAGGGGGCAGACTAATGAAAAACTGTTTTTT. Its translation: CASSPFRGQTNEKLFF.

V and J are TRBV2 and TRBJ2-5, with a weak D call TRBD2 (5 bases). Germline CDR1 is SNHLY and CDR2 is FYNNEI. This CDR3 is 14 amino acids long. Trimming pared 6 bases from V and 1 base from J, leaving 12 bases between. CDR3 sequence (DNA): TGTGCCAGCAGGTACGGGATCCTCCAAGAGACCCAGTACTTC. This translates into CASRYGILQETQYF.

This clone appeared a single time. The rearrangement uses TRBV6-5 and TRBJ1-6, with D possibly matching TRBD1 (5 bases). V gave up 2 bases and J gave up 10 bases, with 15 bases separating them. The germline CDR1 and CDR2 sequences are MNHEY and SVGAGI. The CDR3 contains 15 residues. The CDR3 coding sequence is TGTGCCAGCAGTTACGGGGAGGGTGGGGGGTCACCCCTCCACTTT. The encoded protein is CASSYGEGGGSPLHF.

The chain recombines TRBV11-3 with TRBJ2-5, with 8 bases fitting TRBD1. The V gene's germline CDR1 is SGHNT and CDR2 YENEEA. The CDR3 length is 14 residues. J gave up 5 bases and V 10 bases, and 12 bases lay outside the gene matches. The CDR3 DNA reads as TGTGCCACCCCCAGGGGGCGGTGCAGGGAGACCCAGTACTTC. This gives the protein CATPRGRCRETQYF.

This rearrangement joins TRBV12-3 or TRBV12-4 to TRBJ2-1; no firm D call. V was pared by 5 bases and J by 8 bases, with 7 bases between. The CDR3 has 11 residues. CDR3 in DNA: TGTGCCAGCAGTGTCCTCCATGAGCAGTTCTTC. Amino acid sequence: CASSVLHEQFF.

CDR3 residues: CASRKGAENTEAFF. The DNA of the CDR3 is TGCGCCAGCCGCAAGGGGGCCGAGAACACTGAAGCTTTCTTT. J is TRBJ1-1 and V is TRBV5-1; 7 bases line up with TRBD1. CDR1 SGHRS and CDR2 YFSETQ come from the germline V gene. CDR3 length: 14 amino acids. J gave up 1 base and V 7 bases, and 7 bases lay outside the gene matches.

This clone showed up just a few times. The chain couples TRBV6-6 to TRBJ2-3, with a possible D match to TRBD2 (5 bases). The V gene lost 6 bases and the J gene lost 1 base, with 17 bases spanning the gap. Per germline, CDR1 MNHNY and CDR2 SVGAGI (reference sequence). The CDR3 extends over 16 amino acids. Here the CDR3 DNA reads TGTGCCAGCAGATTTGACCGAGCCGGGGGCACAGATACGCAGTATTTT. It is translated as CASRFDRAGGTDTQYF.

The J gene is TRBJ2-5, the V gene TRBV9, with 9 bases lining up with TRBD2. Losses at the gene ends were 0 bases for V and 2 bases for J; bases not matched to a gene: 11. The CDR3 extends over 18 amino acids. Germline V gene data show CDR1 as SGDLS and CDR2 as YYNGEE. CDR3 in amino acids: CASSVDLASGVSQETQYF. As DNA, the CDR3 is TGTGCCAGCAGCGTAGATTTGGCTAGCGGGGTTTCTCAAGAGACCCAGTACTTC.

The chain combines TRBV7-8 with TRBJ2-5; D is possibly TRBD2 (5 bases). The ends were cut back, 5 bases at V and 3 bases at J, with 13 bases in the middle. Germline CDR1 SGHVS, CDR2 FQNEAQ. The CDR3 has 14 residues. CDR3 sequence reads: CASSPGETKETQYF. The DNA of the CDR3 is TGTGCCAGCAGCCCCGGGGAGACGAAAGAGACCCAGTACTTC.

V and J are TRBV27 and TRBJ2-7; TRBD2 is a possible D gene (6 bases). The V end was cut by 5 bases, the J end by 4 bases, with 12 bases between. Germline V CDR1 and CDR2: MNHEY, SMNVEV (reference sequence). This CDR3 is built from 13 residues. The CDR3 nucleotides are TGTGCCAGCAGTCTCTCGGGGGTATACGAGCAGTACTTC. Encoded protein: CASSLSGVYEQYF.

The rearrangement joins TRBV18 to TRBJ1-5, with 8 bases fitting TRBD1. The CDR3 is 17 amino acids. The trim removed 3 bases at V and 7 bases at J, leaving 14 bases unmatched. Germline values: CDR1 KGHSH, CDR2 LQKENI. The CDR3, as DNA: TGTGCCAGCTCACCGTCCCACCAACAGGGGGGCGGGCAGCCCCAGCATTTT. Translated, it gives CASSPSHQQGGGQPQHF.

The chain couples TRBV5-1 to TRBJ2-1; 7 bases are a match to TRBD2. This CDR3 comprises 13 residues. Looked up from germline, CDR1 is SGHRS and CDR2 is YFSETQ. V lost 6 bases, J lost 8 bases, and 8 bases stayed unmatched. For the CDR3, the DNA is TGCGCCAGCACCCCGGGGGGAGGATATGAGCAGTTCTTC. Translating gives CASTPGGGYEQFF. Using reference TRBV5-1 and TRBJ2-1 for the parts outside the CDR3, the full variable domain is KAGVTQTPRYLIKTRGQQVTLSCSPISGHRSVSWYQQTPGQGLQFLFEYFSETQRNKGNFPGRFSGRQFSNSRSEMNVSTLELGDSALYLCASTPGGGYEQFFGPGTRLTVL.

This rearrangement joins TRBV6-2 or TRBV6-3 to TRBJ1-2; TRBD1 matches at 9 bases. CDR1 is MNHEY and CDR2 is SVGEGT in the germline V gene. Germline trimming cut 4 bases from V and 3 bases from J; bases unmatched to any gene: 15. This CDR3 is 18 amino acids long. The CDR3: CASSSASLRTGDYYGYTF. CDR3 in DNA: TGTGCCAGCAGTTCCGCTTCTCTAAGGACAGGGGACTACTATGGCTACACCTTC.

This rearrangement joins TRBV3-1 (or the pseudogene TRBV3-2) to TRBJ2-1; tentatively, D is TRBD2 (5 bases). V shed 8 bases and J shed 3 bases, with 8 bases lying between them. The CDR3 totals 12 residues. CDR1 is LGHDT and CDR2 is YNNKEL in the germline V gene (reference sequence). DNA of the CDR3: TGTGCCAGCCTCGGGGACTACAATGAGCAGTTCTTC. Translating it yields CASLGDYNEQFF.

This clone was recorded only once. As DNA, the CDR3 is TGTGCCAGCAGAACAGGGGGCGTTGGCTACACCTTC. This gives the protein CASRTGGVGYTF. This chain links TRBV6-5 with TRBJ1-2; TRBD1 agrees at 9 bases. The V gene end was trimmed by 6 bases and the J gene end by 7 bases; junction bases not matched to a gene: 3. In germline, CDR1 is MNHEY, CDR2 SVGAGI. The CDR3 totals 12 residues.

This clone was detected once. The chain links TRBV30 to TRBJ1-1; 8 bases match TRBD1. This CDR3 has 15 amino acids. Trimming removed 7 bases from V and 10 bases from J; junction bases left unmatched: 20. Germline V gene lookup returns CDR1 GTSNPN and CDR2 SVGIG (reference sequence). The CDR3 nucleotides read TGTGCCTCCTACCCGCGGGACAGGATTCTTGAAGGAGCTTTCTTT. Amino acid sequence: CASYPRDRILEGAFF.